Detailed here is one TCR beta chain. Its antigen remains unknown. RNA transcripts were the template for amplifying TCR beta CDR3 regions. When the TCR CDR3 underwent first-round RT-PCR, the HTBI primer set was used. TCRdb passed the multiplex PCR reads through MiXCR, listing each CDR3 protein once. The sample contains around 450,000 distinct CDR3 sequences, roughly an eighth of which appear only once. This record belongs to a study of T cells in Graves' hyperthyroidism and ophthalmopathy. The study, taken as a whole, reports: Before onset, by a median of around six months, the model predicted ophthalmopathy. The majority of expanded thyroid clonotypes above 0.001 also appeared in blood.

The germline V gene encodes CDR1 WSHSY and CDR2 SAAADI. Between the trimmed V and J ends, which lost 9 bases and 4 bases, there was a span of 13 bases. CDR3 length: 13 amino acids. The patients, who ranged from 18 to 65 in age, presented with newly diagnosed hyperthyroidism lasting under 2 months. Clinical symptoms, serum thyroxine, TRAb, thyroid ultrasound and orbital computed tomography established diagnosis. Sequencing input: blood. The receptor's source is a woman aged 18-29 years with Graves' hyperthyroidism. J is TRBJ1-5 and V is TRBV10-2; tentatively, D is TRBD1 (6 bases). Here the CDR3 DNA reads TGCGCCAGTTTACAGGGTGTAAATCAGCCCCAGCATTTT. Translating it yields CASLQGVNQPQHF.